The present TCR beta chain was sequenced within a study of blood T cells in healthy people across ages. Then a second PCR, running about 7 to 11 cycles, was carried out with a sample-barcoded 5' primer and a J-beta primer mix. MiXCR, applied by TCRdb to the 5' RACE reads, yields one record per CDR3 protein. The repertoire has about 800,000 distinct CDR3 sequences, about 62% of them found once; the top ten carry about 20%. Germline CDR1 is SGHTA and CDR2 is FQGTGA. CDR3 length equals 17 residues. After removal of 5 bases from V and 4 bases from J, the junction contained 13 bases not matched to a gene.

Sequenced material: blood. This rearrangement joins TRBV7-3 to TRBJ2-1, with 8 bases fitting TRBD2. This sequence was found in a man aged 30 to 39 in good health. This CDR3 is CASSPGGWAPGYNEQFF. The CDR3 coding sequence is TGTGCCAGCAGCCCGGGGGGGTGGGCCCCGGGGTACAATGAGCAGTTCTTC.